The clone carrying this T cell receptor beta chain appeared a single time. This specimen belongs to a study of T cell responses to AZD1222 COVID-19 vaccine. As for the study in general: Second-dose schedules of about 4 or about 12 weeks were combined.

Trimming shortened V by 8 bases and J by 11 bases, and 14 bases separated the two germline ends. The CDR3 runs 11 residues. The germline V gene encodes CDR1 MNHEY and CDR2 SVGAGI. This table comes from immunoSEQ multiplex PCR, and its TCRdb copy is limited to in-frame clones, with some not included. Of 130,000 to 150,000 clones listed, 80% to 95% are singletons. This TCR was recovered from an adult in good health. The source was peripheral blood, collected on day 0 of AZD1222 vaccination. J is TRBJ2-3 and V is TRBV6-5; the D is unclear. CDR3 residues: CASLSSSRQYF. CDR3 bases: TGTGCCAGCCTATCTTCAAGTAGGCAGTATTTT.